The text below deals with one T cell receptor beta chain. This clonotype was detected ten times or more. Its antigen is still unknown. No much larger clone is present one base from it, and per-base qualities are unavailable. The library relied on multiplex PCR. Reads for this sample came from an Illumina HiSeq 4000. CDR3 regions were amplified by Arm-PCR with iRepertoire HTBI primers to construct TCR beta libraries. Before sequencing, the PCR products went through gel purification. In the source study's methods: Gene usage analysis of CDR3 amino acid clonotypes used the approximately 56 TRBV and some 15 TRBJ segments found across samples. Filtered high-quality paired reads were merged into contigs using COPE and FqMerger. BLAST was used to align contigs to IMGT TRBV, TRBD and TRBJ reference genes, and CDR3 was defined according to IMGT. Clonotypes above 0.1% frequency were classified as highly expanded clones. Shannon entropy was used to measure repertoire diversity, and the Gini coefficient was used to measure V-J evenness. A clonotype found in more than one individual was treated as public. TCRdb reprocessing: public reads trimmed at Q25 with fastp, clones called with MiXCR, in-frame beta chains kept. Entries that share a CDR3 protein sequence are merged under the most common genes and DNA. For this entry, the V and J calls and clone size follow TCRdb and not the study's own pipeline. The sample records 400,000 to 500,000 distinct CDR3 sequences, roughly 15% of which are singletons. Of the sample, roughly 10% falls within the top ten clones.

These data originate in a study of regulatory T cells in long-lasting Graves disease listed by TCRdb under 2021. For the wider study: Patients with newly diagnosed Graves' disease had been on antithyroid drugs for under 3 months. TCR sequencing covered some 13 persistent and around 20 newly diagnosed Graves' disease patients, some 33 samples in total. Persistent Graves' disease patients were compared with newly diagnosed Graves' disease patients by peripheral blood TCR sequencing and RNA sequencing. The study was registered as a clinical trial and conducted in China. Points the paper makes about the study in general: Persistent Graves' disease patients showed lower TCR Shannon entropy and fewer highly expanded clones than newly diagnosed patients, suggesting clonal expansion. Persistent patients shared more public clonotypes among themselves (around 3,000) than newly diagnosed patients did (roughly 920). The authors noted that the small sample size was a limitation that may lower accuracy. The study examined only peripheral blood because the primary lesion, thyroid tissue, could not be accessed. Persistent disease showed preferential use of TRBV28, TRBJ1-2 and TRBJ2-5, whereas newly diagnosed disease favored TRBV20-1 and TRBJ2-1. Sequencing and analysis were limited to the TCR beta chain.

Relative to germline, V is missing 4 bases and J is missing 6 bases, with 8 bases of the junction outside any gene match. The CDR3 measures 14 amino acids from cysteine to phenylalanine. This entry keeps only the CDR3 DNA: 42 bases, framed from base 1. The CDR1 and CDR2 encoded by the germline V gene (reference sequence) are DFQATT and SNEGSKA. Explained via the paper, the time point label denotes: newly diagnosed GD, antithyroid drugs for less than 3 months. For both TCR sequencing and RNA sequencing, RNA was extracted from PBMCs in TRIzol. Graves' disease was diagnosed according to American Thyroid Association guidelines. Patients were recruited from an endocrinology department in Xi'an, China. From each patient, approximately 10 milliliters of peripheral blood was collected into an EDTA anticoagulant tube. Ficoll Paque Plus density gradient separation was used to isolate PBMCs, and no further T cell sorting was performed. An Agilent 2100 Bioanalyzer and agarose gel were used to assess RNA quality, and a NanoDrop 2000 was used to measure RNA concentration.

This sample also belongs to another study, concerning T cells in Graves' hyperthyroidism and ophthalmopathy. That second publication adds: Graves' hyperthyroidism was defined as stable when no progression to ophthalmopathy occurred over 18 months of follow-up. Hyperthyroidism patients were newly diagnosed, with disease duration under 2 months, and aged 18 to 65 years. Exclusion was applied to patients with uncontrolled infections, other autoimmune diseases, pregnancy or lactation. Diagnoses were based on clinical symptoms, serum thyroxine and TRAb, thyroid ultrasound and orbital computed tomography. The TCR CDR3 was subjected to a first round of RT-PCR using the HTBI primer set and the Qiagen OneStep RT-PCR kit. Blood samples also contained most of the expanded thyroid clonotypes (frequency above 0.001), which suggests that blood repertoires may reflect thyroid immune responses. Ophthalmopathy was separated from stable hyperthyroidism by a 13 V-J signature model, with just over 85% sensitivity and just over 81% specificity obtained in cross-validation and 80%/75% obtained in testing. During validation, the model predicted progression to ophthalmopathy a median of about 6.3 months ahead of onset, with approximately 71% sensitivity and almost 75% specificity. TCR V-J signatures able to tell the groups apart were searched for in a discovery cohort of 90 to 100 patients, of whom around 43 had Graves' ophthalmopathy and roughly 58 had stable Graves' hyperthyroidism. An independent validation cohort of around 19 hyperthyroidism patients and 15 or so patients who later progressed to ophthalmopathy tested prospective prediction of ophthalmopathy. For training and testing, the 100 or so patients in the discovery cohort were randomly divided in a 7:3 ratio. In more than 5 Graves' hyperthyroidism patients, the study also compared T-cell repertoires from thyroid tissue with T-cell repertoires from blood. Once sampling was done, hyperthyroidism patients were given methimazole at a starting dose of 30 mg daily, whereas ophthalmopathy patients were given high-dose intravenous methylprednisolone. A second multiplex PCR round built the libraries, followed by size selection and purification. Sequencing of the libraries was done on an Illumina HiSeq2000 using paired-end 100 bp reads. SOAPnuke was used to process the raw data, removing reads that contained adapters or uncalled bases, had a mean Phred below 15, or lacked an exact match to the constant primer or identifier. COPE v1.2.5 was used to merge high-quality paired reads, and clonotypes were defined as unique nucleotide sequences. Clonotypes were aligned to IMGT TRBV, TRBD and TRBJ reference segments using MiTCR v1.1. Only V-J combinations with frequency above 0.0001, covering 99% to 99.2% of repertoires, were analysed. The TCS score was defined as the ratio of F50 (clonal expansion) to E x V (chaos), calculated using BLOSUM62-based TCRdist between CDR3 peptides within each V-J. Welch's t-statistics and random forest reduced roughly 530 V-J features to about 13, which were used in a naive Bayes classifier (R e1071). Sample size was not statistically predetermined, and investigators were not blinded to group allocation. According to the paper, TCR Vbeta CDR3 sequencing was carried out on 135 peripheral blood samples, which came from around 43 ophthalmopathy, 80 or so hyperthyroidism and approximately 17 progressor patients.

This chain is built from TRBV20-1 and TRBJ2-2, with 7 bases aligning to TRBD2. The TCR sequence derives from a woman in her twenties or thirties with Graves disease. Donor details come from another sample of the same person, matched by shared clones. Sequenced here: peripheral blood mononuclear cells (PBMCs), sampled at new diagnosis, from a patient treated with antithyroid drugs. In nucleotide form, the sequence is TGCAGTGCTATCGGGGACTACGGGTCCGGGGAGCTGTTTTTT. Its protein product is CSAIGDYGSGELFF.